One and the same sample provided the 22 T cell receptor beta chains below, sequenced in a study of T cell changes during pregnancy in multiple sclerosis. The assay was immunoSEQ multiplex PCR, and TCRdb's table has in-frame clones only and misses some. The sample includes around 30,000 clones, 90% seen only once; the top ten take roughly 0.56%. Sample: CD4+ T cells from peripheral blood mononuclear cells, taken in the third trimester of pregnancy. These receptors were collected from a female donor in good health, enrolled as a control in a pregnancy study.

V usage is TRBV5-4 and J usage is TRBJ2-3, with D perhaps TRBD2 (6 bases). The V end was cut by 0 bases, the J end by 3 bases, with 11 bases between. The CDR3 spans 15 residues. In germline, CDR1 is SGHNT, CDR2 YYREEE (reference sequence). In DNA form, the CDR3 reads TGTGCCAGCAGCTTGGAAGCGGAGGGAACAGATACGCAGTATTTT. It codes for CASSLEAEGTDTQYF.

This chain joins TRBV7-2 and TRBJ2-7, with a possible D match to TRBD2 (7 bases). The germline CDR1 and CDR2 sequences are SGHTA and FQGNSA. Trimming removed 3 bases from V and 3 bases from J, with 15 bases in between. The CDR3 sequence is 15 residues long. CDR3 coding DNA: TGTGCCAGCAGCTTTACCGGGGGGCTCCTCTACGAGCAGTACTTC. Translation gives CASSFTGGLLYEQYF.

V gene TRBV7-9 combines with J gene TRBJ2-2; D may be TRBD2 (7 bases). The V and J ends lost 5 bases and 4 bases respectively, with 17 bases between them. The CDR3 runs 16 residues. Germline lookup yields CDR1 SEHNR and CDR2 FQNEAQ (reference sequence). CDR3 DNA: TGTGCCAGCAGCCCAGTAACGGGGGGCCTCACCGGGGAGCTGTTTTTT. Its protein is CASSPVTGGLTGELFF.

This clone was observed once. The chain uses TRBV5-1 and TRBJ2-2; 15 bases are shared with TRBD2. The CDR3 runs 19 residues. In germline, CDR1 is SGHRS, CDR2 YFSETQ. Unmatched junction bases numbered 12, after V lost 4 bases and J lost 5 bases. CDR3 nucleotides: TGCGCCAGCAGCCGCTGGACTAGCGGGGGGGCATCCGAGACCGGGGAGCTGTTTTTT. It translates to CASSRWTSGGASETGELFF.

The gene calls are TRBV18 and TRBJ1-1, with 10 bases that match TRBD1. Germline trimming cut 3 bases from V and 7 bases from J; bases unmatched to any gene: 5. Germline V lookup: CDR1 KGHSH, CDR2 LQKENI. This CDR3 spans 14 amino acids. The CDR3 loop is CASSPGTGVVEAFF. The CDR3 nucleotides read TGTGCCAGCTCACCCGGGACAGGGGTTGTTGAAGCTTTCTTT.

The chain has TRBV5-1 and TRBJ2-7, with 9 bases lining up with TRBD1. CDR1 and CDR2 (germline): SGHRS, YFSETQ. V trimming: 0 bases; J trimming: 0 bases; junction bases outside the gene matches: 1. This CDR3 has 15 residues. CDR3 loop: CASSLGQGVSYEQYF. CDR3 DNA: TGCGCCAGCAGCTTGGGACAGGGGGTCTCCTACGAGCAGTACTTC.

This clone was seen only once. The chain employs TRBV7-2 and TRBJ1-4; 10 nucleotides agree with TRBD1. Germline lookup yields CDR1 SGHTA and CDR2 FQGNSA. The V segment lost 6 bases and the J segment 5 bases; nucleotides outside the gene matches: 6. CDR3 length equals 15 residues. Here the CDR3 reads CASRVTGGGNEKLFF. The CDR3 region has the DNA TGTGCCAGCAGAGTGACAGGGGGCGGAAATGAAAAACTGTTTTTT.

The chain is built from TRBV18 and TRBJ2-4, with D possibly matching TRBD1 (6 bases). Germline assignment: CDR1 KGHSH and CDR2 LQKENI. V dropped 6 bases and J dropped 5 bases, with 17 bases sitting between them. The CDR3 runs to 15 residues. The CDR3 bases are TGTGCCAGCTCCCCCCAACAGGGAGCAGAAAACATTCAGTACTTC. Amino acid sequence: CASSPQQGAENIQYF. The full variable domain, in which reference TRBV18 and TRBJ2-4 provide the parts outside the CDR3, is NAGVMQNPRHLVRRRGQEARLRCSPMKGHSHVYWYRQLPEEGLKFMVYLQKENIIDESGMPKERFSAEFPKEGPSILRIQQVVRGDSAAYFCASSPQQGAENIQYFGAGTRLSVL.

The chain combines TRBV28 with TRBJ2-7; TRBD2 might be the D (5 bases). This CDR3 has 15 residues. V gave up 6 bases and J gave up 3 bases, with 18 bases separating them. Germline CDR1 and CDR2: MDHEN and SYDVKM. The CDR3 nucleotides are TGTGCCAGCAGCCCTACTTGGGGAGCCTACTACGAGCAGTACTTC. This gives the protein CASSPTWGAYYEQYF.

V gene TRBV19 combines with J gene TRBJ1-5; D not resolved. The CDR3 totals 15 residues. The germline V gene has CDR1 LNHDA and CDR2 SQIVND (reference sequence). Trimming removed 1 base at V and 0 bases at J, with 7 bases between. The CDR3 reads CASSIGQASNQPQHF. As DNA, the CDR3 is TGTGCCAGTAGTATAGGCCAGGCTAGCAATCAGCCCCAGCATTTT.

This sequence joins TRBV4-1 and TRBJ2-5; weak D call: TRBD1 (5 bases). Germline loops: CDR1 MGHRA, CDR2 YSYEKL. The CDR3 contains 15 residues. V lost 1 base to trimming and J lost 5 bases, with 14 bases between them. The CDR3 region has the DNA TGCGCCAGCAGCCAAGGAAGGGGCTTAAGTGAGACCCAGTACTTC. It yields the protein CASSQGRGLSETQYF.

V is TRBV19 and J is TRBJ2-2; weak D call: TRBD2 (5 bases). With 1 base removed from V and 4 bases from J, the gap between germline ends came to 13 bases. This CDR3 spans 16 amino acids. CDR1 is LNHDA, CDR2 SQIVND, per germline (reference sequence). The CDR3 spells CASSIGWVATTGELFF. The CDR3, as DNA: TGTGCCAGTAGTATAGGGTGGGTAGCGACCACCGGGGAGCTGTTTTTT.

This chain uses TRBV19 with TRBJ1-6; perhaps TRBD1 as D (5 bases). Germline V lookup: CDR1 LNHDA, CDR2 SQIVND (reference sequence). With 0 bases removed from V and 7 bases from J, the gap between germline ends came to 10 bases. CDR3 length: 15 residues. The CDR3 DNA sequence: TGTGCCAGTAGTATAGATAGGTCAGGGAATTCACCCCTCCACTTT. Its protein product is CASSIDRSGNSPLHF.

This chain joins TRBV27 and TRBJ2-7; D perhaps matches TRBD2 (6 bases). This CDR3 comprises 16 residues. V gave up 3 bases and J gave up 5 bases, with 20 bases separating them. In germline, CDR1 is MNHEY, CDR2 SMNVEV (reference sequence). CDR3 sequence (DNA): TGTGCCAGCAGTTTGGGGGGTCGTTCGAATTGGGACGAGCAGTACTTC. Amino acid sequence: CASSLGGRSNWDEQYF.

The chain has TRBV5-1 and TRBJ1-2; D might be TRBD1 (6 bases). Trimming stripped 0 bases from V and 3 bases from J, with 9 bases between. The V gene's germline CDR1 is SGHRS and CDR2 YFSETQ. The CDR3 spans 14 residues. CDR3 sequence (DNA): TGCGCCAGCAGCTTGGAGGGGGTATACTATGGCTACACCTTC. Translating it yields CASSLEGVYYGYTF.

The chain joins TRBV4-3 to TRBJ1-2; D is ambiguous. Germline CDR1 and CDR2: LGHNA and YSLEER. The V end lost 1 base, the J end lost 2 bases, and 5 bases lay between the germline ends. This CDR3 region has 13 residues. CDR3 protein: CASSQGENYGYTF. CDR3 sequence (DNA): TGCGCCAGCAGCCAAGGAGAGAACTATGGCTACACCTTC.

The rearrangement links TRBV11-2 to TRBJ1-6; D might be TRBD1 (5 bases). The CDR3 has 15 residues. Germline V lookup: CDR1 SGHAT, CDR2 FQNNGV. The V and J ends lost 3 bases and 8 bases respectively, with 14 bases between them. The CDR3 nucleotides read TGTGCCAGCAGCTTGGGGGGAGGTCGGGATTCACCCCTCCACTTT. Its protein product is CASSLGGGRDSPLHF.

CDR3 sequence (DNA): TGCGCCAGCAGCTCCACCCGCGCTAGCACAGATACGCAGTATTTT. It specifies CASSSTRASTDTQYF. V and J are TRBV5-1 and TRBJ2-3; D is undetermined. Looked up from germline, CDR1 is SGHRS and CDR2 is YFSETQ. CDR3 size: 15 residues. The V end lost 3 bases, the J end lost 0 bases, and 11 bases lay between the germline ends.

The chain uses TRBV6-5 and TRBJ2-7; 8 bases align to TRBD2. Germline CDR1 and CDR2: MNHEY and SVGAGI. The CDR3 loop spans 15 amino acids. V lost 6 bases to trimming and J lost 2 bases; unmatched junction nucleotides: 9. This CDR3 reads CASSRDGGGTYEQYF. In DNA, the CDR3 is TGTGCCAGCAGCCGCGATGGCGGGGGGACCTACGAGCAGTACTTC.

The chain joins TRBV27 to TRBJ1-1; 7 bases map to TRBD1. The V segment lost 9 bases and the J segment 9 bases; nucleotides outside the gene matches: 13. The CDR3 has 13 amino acids. Per germline, CDR1 MNHEY and CDR2 SMNVEV (reference sequence). CDR3 region: CASSLTGEVKAFF. The CDR3 DNA reads as TGTGCCAGTTCATTAACAGGGGAGGTTAAAGCTTTCTTT.

The CDR3 coding sequence is TGTGCCAGCAGTTACTTCGGGGGACGGATGAACACTGAAGCTTTCTTT. Its protein is CASSYFGGRMNTEAFF. The chain is built from TRBV6-5 and TRBJ1-1; TRBD1 is a possible D gene (5 bases). The CDR3 sequence is 16 residues long. Germline CDR1 MNHEY, CDR2 SVGAGI. With 1 base removed from V and 0 bases from J, the gap between germline ends came to 12 bases.

This chain uses TRBV7-8 with TRBJ2-1; 8 bases align to TRBD2. This CDR3 is 16 amino acids long. After removal of 1 base from V and 9 bases from J, the junction contained 11 bases not matched to a gene. Germline V gene lookup returns CDR1 SGHVS and CDR2 FQNEAQ. CDR3 residues: CASSLVAGGLGAEQFF. The CDR3 region has the DNA TGTGCCAGCAGCTTAGTTGCGGGGGGCCTTGGAGCTGAGCAGTTCTTC.